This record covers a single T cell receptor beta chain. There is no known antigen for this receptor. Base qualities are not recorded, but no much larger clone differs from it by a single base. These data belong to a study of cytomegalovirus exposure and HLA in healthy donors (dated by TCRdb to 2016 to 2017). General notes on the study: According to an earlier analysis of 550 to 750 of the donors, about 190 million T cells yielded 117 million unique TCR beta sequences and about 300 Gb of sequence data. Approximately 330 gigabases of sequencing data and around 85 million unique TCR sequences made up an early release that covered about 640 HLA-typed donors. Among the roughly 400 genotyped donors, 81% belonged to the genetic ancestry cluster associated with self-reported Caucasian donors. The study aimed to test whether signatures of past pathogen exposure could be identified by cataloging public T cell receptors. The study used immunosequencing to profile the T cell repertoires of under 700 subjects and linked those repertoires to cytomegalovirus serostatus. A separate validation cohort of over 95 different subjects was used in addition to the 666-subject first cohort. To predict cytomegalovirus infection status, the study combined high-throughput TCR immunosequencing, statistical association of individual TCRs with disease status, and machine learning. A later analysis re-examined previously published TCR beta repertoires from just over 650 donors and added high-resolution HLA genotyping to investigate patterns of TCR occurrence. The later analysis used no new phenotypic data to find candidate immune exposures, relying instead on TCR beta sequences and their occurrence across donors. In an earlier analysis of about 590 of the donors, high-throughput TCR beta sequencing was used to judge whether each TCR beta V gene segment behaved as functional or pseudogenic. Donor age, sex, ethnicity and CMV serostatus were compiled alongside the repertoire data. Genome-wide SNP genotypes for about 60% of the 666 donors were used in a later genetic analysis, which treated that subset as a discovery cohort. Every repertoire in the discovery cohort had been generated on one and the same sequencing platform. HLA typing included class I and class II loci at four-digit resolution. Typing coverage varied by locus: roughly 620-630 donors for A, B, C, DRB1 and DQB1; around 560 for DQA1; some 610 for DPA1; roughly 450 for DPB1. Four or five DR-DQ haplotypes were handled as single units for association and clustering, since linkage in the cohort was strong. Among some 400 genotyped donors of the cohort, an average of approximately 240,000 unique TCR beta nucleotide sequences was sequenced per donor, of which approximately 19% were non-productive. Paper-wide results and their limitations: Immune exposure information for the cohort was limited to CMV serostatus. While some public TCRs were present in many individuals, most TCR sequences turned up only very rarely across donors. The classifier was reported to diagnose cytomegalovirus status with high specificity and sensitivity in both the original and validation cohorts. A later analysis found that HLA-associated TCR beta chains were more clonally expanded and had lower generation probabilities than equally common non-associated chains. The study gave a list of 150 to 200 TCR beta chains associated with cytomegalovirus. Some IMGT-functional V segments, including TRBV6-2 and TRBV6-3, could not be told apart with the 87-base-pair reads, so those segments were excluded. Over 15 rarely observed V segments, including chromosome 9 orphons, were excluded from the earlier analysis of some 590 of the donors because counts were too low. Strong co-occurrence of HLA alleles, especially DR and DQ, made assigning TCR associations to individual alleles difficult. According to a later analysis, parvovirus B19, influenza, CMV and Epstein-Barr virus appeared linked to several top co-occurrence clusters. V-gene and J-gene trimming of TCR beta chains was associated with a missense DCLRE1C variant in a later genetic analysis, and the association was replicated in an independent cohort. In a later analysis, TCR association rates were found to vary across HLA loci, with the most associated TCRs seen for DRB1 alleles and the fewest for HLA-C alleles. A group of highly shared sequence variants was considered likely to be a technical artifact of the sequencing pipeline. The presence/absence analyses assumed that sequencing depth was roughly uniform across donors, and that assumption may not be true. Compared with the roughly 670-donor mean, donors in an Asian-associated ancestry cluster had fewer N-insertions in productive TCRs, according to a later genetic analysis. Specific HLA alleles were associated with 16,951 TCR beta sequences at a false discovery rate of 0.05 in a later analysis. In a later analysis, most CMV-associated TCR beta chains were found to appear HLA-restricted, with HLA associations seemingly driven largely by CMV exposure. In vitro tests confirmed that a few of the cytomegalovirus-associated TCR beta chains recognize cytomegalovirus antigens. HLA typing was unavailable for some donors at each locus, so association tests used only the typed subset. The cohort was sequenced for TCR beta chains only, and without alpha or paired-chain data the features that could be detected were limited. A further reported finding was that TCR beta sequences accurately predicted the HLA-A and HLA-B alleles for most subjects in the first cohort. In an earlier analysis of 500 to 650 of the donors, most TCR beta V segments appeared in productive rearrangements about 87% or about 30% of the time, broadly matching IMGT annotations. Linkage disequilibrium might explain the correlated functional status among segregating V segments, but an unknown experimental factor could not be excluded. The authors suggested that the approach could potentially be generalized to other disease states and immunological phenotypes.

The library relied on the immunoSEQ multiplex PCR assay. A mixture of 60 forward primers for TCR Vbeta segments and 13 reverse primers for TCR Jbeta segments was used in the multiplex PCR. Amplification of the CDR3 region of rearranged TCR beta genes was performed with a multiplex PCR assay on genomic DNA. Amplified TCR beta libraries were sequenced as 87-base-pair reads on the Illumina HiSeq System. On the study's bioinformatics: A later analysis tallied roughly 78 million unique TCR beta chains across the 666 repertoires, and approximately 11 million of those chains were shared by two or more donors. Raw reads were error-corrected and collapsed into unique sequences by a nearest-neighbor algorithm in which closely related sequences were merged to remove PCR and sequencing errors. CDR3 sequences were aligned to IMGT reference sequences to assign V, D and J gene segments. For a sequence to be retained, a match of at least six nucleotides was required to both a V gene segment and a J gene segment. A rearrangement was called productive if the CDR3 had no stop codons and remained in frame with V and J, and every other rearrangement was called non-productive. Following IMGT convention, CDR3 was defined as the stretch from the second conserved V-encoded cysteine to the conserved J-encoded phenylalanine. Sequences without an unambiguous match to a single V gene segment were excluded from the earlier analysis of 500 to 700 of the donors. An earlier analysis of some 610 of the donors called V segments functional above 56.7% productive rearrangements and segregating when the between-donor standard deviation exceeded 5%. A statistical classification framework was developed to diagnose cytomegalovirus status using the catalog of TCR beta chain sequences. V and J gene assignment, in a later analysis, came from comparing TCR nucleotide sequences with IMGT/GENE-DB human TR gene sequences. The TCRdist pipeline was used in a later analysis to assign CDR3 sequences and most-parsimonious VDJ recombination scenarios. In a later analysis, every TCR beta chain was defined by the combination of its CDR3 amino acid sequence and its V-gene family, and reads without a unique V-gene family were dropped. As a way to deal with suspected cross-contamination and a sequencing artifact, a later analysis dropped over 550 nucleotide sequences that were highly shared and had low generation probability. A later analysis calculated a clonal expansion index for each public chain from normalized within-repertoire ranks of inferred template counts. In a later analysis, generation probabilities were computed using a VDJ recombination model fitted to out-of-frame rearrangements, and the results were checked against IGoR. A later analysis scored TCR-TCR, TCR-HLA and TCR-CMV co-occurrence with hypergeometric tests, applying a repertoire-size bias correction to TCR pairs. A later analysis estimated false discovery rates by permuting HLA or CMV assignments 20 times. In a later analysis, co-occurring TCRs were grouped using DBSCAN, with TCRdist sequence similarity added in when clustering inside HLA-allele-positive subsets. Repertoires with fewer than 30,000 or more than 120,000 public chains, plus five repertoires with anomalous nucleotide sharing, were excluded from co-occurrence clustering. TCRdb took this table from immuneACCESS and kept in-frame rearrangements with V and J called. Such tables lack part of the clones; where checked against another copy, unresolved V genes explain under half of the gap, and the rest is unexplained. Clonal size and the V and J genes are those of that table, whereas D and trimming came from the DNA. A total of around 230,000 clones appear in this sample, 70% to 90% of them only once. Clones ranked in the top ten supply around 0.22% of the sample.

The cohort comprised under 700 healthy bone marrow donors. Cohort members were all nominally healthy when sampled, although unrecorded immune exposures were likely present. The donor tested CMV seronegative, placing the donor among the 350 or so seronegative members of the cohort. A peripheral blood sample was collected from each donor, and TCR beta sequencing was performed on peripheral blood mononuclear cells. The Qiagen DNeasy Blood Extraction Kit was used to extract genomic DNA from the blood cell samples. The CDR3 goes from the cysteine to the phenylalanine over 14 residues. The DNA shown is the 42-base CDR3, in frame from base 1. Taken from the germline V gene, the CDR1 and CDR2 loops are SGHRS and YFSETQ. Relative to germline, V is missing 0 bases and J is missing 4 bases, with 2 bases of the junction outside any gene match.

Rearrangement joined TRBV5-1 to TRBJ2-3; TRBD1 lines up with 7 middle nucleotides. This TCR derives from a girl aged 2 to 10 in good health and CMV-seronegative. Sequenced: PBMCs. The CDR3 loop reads CASSLVQGADTQYF. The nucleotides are TGCGCCAGCAGCTTGGTCCAGGGGGCAGATACGCAGTATTTT. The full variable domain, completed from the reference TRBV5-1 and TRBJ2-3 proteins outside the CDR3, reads KAGVTQTPRYLIKTRGQQVTLSCSPISGHRSVSWYQQTPGQGLQFLFEYFSETQRNKGNFPGRFSGRQFSNSRSEMNVSTLELGDSALYLCASSLVQGADTQYFGPGTRLTVL.